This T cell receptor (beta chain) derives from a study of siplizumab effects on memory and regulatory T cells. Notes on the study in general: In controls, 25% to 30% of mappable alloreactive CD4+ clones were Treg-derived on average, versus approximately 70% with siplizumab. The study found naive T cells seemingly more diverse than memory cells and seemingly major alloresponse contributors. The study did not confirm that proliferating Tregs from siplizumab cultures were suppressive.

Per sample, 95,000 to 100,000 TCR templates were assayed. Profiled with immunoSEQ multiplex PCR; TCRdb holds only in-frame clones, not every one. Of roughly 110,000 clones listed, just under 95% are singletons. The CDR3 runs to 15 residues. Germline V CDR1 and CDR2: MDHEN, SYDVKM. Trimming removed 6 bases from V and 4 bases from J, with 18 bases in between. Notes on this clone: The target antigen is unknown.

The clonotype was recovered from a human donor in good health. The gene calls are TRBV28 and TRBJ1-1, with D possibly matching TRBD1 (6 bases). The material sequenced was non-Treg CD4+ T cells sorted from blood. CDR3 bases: TGTGCCAGCAGCTCGGAAGGGGGATTTGGCACTGAAGCTTTCTTT. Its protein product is CASSSEGGFGTEAFF.